This TCR beta chain comes out of a study of cytomegalovirus exposure and HLA in healthy donors. Study context: There were 90 million to 130 million unique TCR beta sequences, drawn from about 190 million T cells, in an earlier analysis.

The CDR3 spans 14 residues. Looked up from germline, CDR1 is MNHNS and CDR2 is SASEGT. The trim removed 10 bases at V and 5 bases at J, leaving 7 bases unmatched. Study-level findings and limits: No immune exposure information besides CMV serostatus was available. As a later analysis showed, a missense DCLRE1C variant was linked to trimming of TCR beta V- and J-genes.

Details on this clone: The antigen remains undetermined.

It was with 60 Vbeta and 13 Jbeta primers that the PCR ran. Under the authors' procedure: In a later analysis, of around 83 million unique beta chains, roughly 11 million appeared in at least two donors. Measured with immunoSEQ multiplex PCR; TCRdb has only the in-frame clones, and not every one. The V and J calls and clone size were taken over from that table, and D and trimming were inferred from the DNA. The sample table sets out 150,000 or so clones. Sequencing was carried out using PBMCs. The receptor's source is a woman aged 45-59 years in good health and CMV-seronegative. The V gene is TRBV6-1, the J gene TRBJ2-2; TRBD1 matches at 10 bases. CDR3 nucleotides: TGTGCCACCTCCACGGGACAGGGGACCGGGGAGCTGTTTTTT. Translating gives CATSTGQGTGELFF.